The 11 T cell receptor beta chains below come from one sample, sequenced in a study of CD8+ T cells in alopecia areata. cDNA serving as the sequencing template came from extracted, reverse transcribed RNA. Assay: immunoSEQ multiplex PCR; the TCRdb copy retains only in-frame clones and omits some. The sample carries 110,000 or so clones, roughly 60% recorded once. Treatment specified: oral pan-JAK inhibitor, 5-10 mg twice daily. The sequencing here drew on CD8+ T cells sorted from blood, taken at week 4, from a patient treated with tofacitinib. These receptors were taken from a human donor with alopecia areata.

The chain combines TRBV5-6 with TRBJ1-5; no clear D. CDR1 and CDR2 (germline): SGHDT, YYEEEE. The CDR3 length is 15 residues. The V gene lost 6 bases and the J gene lost 0 bases, with 13 bases spanning the gap. CDR3 protein: CASTVGGDSNQPQHF. The CDR3 DNA reads as TGTGCCAGCACCGTGGGAGGAGATAGCAATCAGCCCCAGCATTTT.

The rearrangement uses TRBV30 and TRBJ1-1, with TRBD1 matching over 10 bases. This CDR3 has 14 amino acids. After removal of 3 bases from V and 0 bases from J, the junction contained 1 base not matched to a gene. CDR1 and CDR2 from the germline V gene are GTSNPN and SVGIG (reference sequence). CDR3 sequence: CAWRTGGMNTEAFF. The CDR3 nucleotides read TGTGCCTGGAGGACAGGGGGCATGAACACTGAAGCTTTCTTT. Using reference TRBV30 and TRBJ1-1 for the parts outside the CDR3, the full variable domain is SQTIHQWPATLVQPVGSPLSLECTVEGTSNPNLYWYRQAAGRGLQLLFYSVGIGQISSEVPQNLSASRPQDRQFILSSKKLLLSDSGFYLCAWRTGGMNTEAFFGQGTRLTVV.

With regard to this clone: In the same sample, other DNA sequences code for this CDR3. This chain links TRBV4-3 with TRBJ2-4; either TRBD1 or TRBD2 may fit D (5 bases each). Trimming pared 0 bases from V and 9 bases from J, leaving 15 bases between. Germline CDR1 and CDR2: LGHNA and YSLEER. CDR3 size: 15 residues. The CDR3 region has the DNA TGCGCCAGCAGCCAAGACGGGACGGGAAACAGCATTCAGTACTTC. This encodes CASSQDGTGNSIQYF.

The chain joins TRBV29-1 to TRBJ2-7; D is perhaps TRBD2 (6 bases). Trimming took 1 base from V and 0 from J, leaving 13 bases between them. CDR1 is SQVTM and CDR2 is ANQGSEA in the germline V gene. This CDR3 comprises 15 residues. The DNA for the CDR3 is TGCAGCGTTGAAGCGACTAGACGGAGCTCCTACGAGCAGTACTTC. It translates to CSVEATRRSSYEQYF.

This chain connects TRBV29-1 to TRBJ1-4; unclear D gene. Trimming took 4 bases from V and 8 from J, leaving 11 bases between them. This CDR3 is 12 amino acids long. The germline V gene has CDR1 SQVTM and CDR2 ANQGSEA. The DNA for the CDR3 is TGCAGCGTTGCTGGCGGACGCGAAAAACTGTTTTTT. As protein: CSVAGGREKLFF.

The DNA for the CDR3 is TGTGCCAGCAGCCAGGGACAGGGTGGCAATTCACCCCTCCACTTT. Translation gives CASSQGQGGNSPLHF. The chain joins TRBV11-2 to TRBJ1-6; the match to TRBD1 covers 9 bases. Per the germline V gene, CDR1 is SGHAT and CDR2 is FQNNGV. The CDR3 spans 15 residues. Trimming cost V 5 bases and J 7 bases; bases outside gene matches: 6.

This clone has only one observation. This sequence joins TRBV30 and TRBJ1-1; D remains ambiguous. Trimming left V 3 bases short and J 7 bases short, with 9 bases between. This CDR3 is built from 11 residues. Germline V CDR1 and CDR2: GTSNPN, SVGIG (reference sequence). The CDR3, as DNA: TGTGCCTGGAGCACTGTAATTGAAGCTTTCTTT. Its protein is CAWSTVIEAFF.

The V gene is TRBV27, the J gene TRBJ1-1; no reliable D call. Trimming removed 10 bases at V and 0 bases at J, with 6 bases between. This CDR3 is built from 11 residues. Looked up from germline, CDR1 is MNHEY and CDR2 is SMNVEV (reference sequence). The CDR3 is CATLLNTEAFF. Here the CDR3 DNA reads TGTGCCACCCTGTTGAACACTGAAGCTTTCTTT.

V usage is TRBV4-1 and J usage is TRBJ2-5; D ambiguous. Deletions cut 0 bases from V and 7 bases from J, with 15 bases between. Per the germline V gene, CDR1 is MGHRA and CDR2 is YSYEKL. The CDR3 has 15 amino acids. CDR3 nucleotides: TGCGCCAGCAGCCAAGATCTAAGGTCTGATGGGACCCAGTACTTC. It translates to CASSQDLRSDGTQYF.

The chain combines TRBV7-2 with TRBJ2-7; TRBD2 might be the D (5 bases). The CDR3 length is 11 residues. V shed 9 bases and J shed 3 bases, with 9 bases lying between them. The germline gives CDR1 SGHTA, CDR2 FQGNSA. CDR3 DNA: TGTGCCAGTATGGGGAGCTACGAGCAGTACTTC. Amino acid sequence: CASMGSYEQYF.

J is TRBJ2-7 and V is TRBV7-9; D unresolved. CDR1 is SEHNR, CDR2 FQNEAQ, per germline (reference sequence). V dropped 7 bases and J dropped 6 bases, with 10 bases sitting between them. The CDR3 has 11 amino acids. The CDR3 loop reads CASTSHREQYF. The CDR3 nucleotides read TGTGCCAGCACCTCTCACCGCGAGCAGTACTTC.